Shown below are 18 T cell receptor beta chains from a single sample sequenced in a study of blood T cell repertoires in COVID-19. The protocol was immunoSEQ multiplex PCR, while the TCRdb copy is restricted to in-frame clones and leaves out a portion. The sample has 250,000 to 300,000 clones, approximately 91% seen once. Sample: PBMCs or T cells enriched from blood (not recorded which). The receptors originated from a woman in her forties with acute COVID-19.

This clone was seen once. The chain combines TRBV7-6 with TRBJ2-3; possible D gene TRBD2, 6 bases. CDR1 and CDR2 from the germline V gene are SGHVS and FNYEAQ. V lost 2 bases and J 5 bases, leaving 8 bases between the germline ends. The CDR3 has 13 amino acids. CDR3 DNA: TGTGCCAGCAGCTTACGGGGAGGAGATACGCAGTATTTT. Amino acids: CASSLRGGDTQYF.

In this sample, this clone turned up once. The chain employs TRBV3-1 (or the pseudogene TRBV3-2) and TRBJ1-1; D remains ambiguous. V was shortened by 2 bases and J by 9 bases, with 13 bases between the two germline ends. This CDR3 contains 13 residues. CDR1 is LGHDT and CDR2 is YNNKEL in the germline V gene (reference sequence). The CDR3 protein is CASSQPWPSKAFF. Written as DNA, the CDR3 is TGTGCCAGCAGCCAACCCTGGCCGTCGAAAGCTTTCTTT.

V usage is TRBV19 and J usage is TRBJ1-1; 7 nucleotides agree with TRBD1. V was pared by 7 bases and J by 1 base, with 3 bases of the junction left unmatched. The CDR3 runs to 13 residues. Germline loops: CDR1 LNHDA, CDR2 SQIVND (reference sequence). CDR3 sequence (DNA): TGTGCCAGTAAAGGGACAGAGAACACTGAAGCTTTCTTT. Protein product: CASKGTENTEAFF.

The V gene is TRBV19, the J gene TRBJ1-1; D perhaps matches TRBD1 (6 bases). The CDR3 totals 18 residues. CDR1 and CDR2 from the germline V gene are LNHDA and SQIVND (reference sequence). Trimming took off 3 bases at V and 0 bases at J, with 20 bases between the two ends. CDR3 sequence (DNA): TGTGCCAGTAGTATGTTTCAGTCGGGGGGCCGACTGAACACTGAAGCTTTCTTT. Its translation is CASSMFQSGGRLNTEAFF.

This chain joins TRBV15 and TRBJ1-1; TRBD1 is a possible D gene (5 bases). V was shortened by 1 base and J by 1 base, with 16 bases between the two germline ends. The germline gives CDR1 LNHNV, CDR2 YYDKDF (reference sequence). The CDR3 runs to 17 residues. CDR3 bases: TGTGCCACCAGCAGAGCCCCGGGGGGAAGGGGGAACACTGAAGCTTTCTTT. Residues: CATSRAPGGRGNTEAFF.

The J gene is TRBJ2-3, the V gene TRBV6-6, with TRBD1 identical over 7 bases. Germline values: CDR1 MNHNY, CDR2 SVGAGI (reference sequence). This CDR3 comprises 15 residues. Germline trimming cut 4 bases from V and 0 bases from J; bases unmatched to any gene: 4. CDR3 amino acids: CASSSRGLSTDTQYF. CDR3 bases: TGTGCCAGCAGTTCGAGGGGGCTCAGCACAGATACGCAGTATTTT.

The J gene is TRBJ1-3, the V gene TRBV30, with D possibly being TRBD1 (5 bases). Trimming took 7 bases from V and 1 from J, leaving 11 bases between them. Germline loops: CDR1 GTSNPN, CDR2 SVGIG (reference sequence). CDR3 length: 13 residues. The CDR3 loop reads CASTSGSGNTIYF. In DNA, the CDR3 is TGTGCCTCCACGTCAGGGTCTGGAAACACCATATATTTT.

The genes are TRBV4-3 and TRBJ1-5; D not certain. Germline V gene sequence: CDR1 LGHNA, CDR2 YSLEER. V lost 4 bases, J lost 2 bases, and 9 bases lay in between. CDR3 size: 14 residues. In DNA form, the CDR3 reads TGCGCCAGCAGCCTGGACGGGGGCAATCAGCCCCAGCATTTT. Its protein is CASSLDGGNQPQHF.

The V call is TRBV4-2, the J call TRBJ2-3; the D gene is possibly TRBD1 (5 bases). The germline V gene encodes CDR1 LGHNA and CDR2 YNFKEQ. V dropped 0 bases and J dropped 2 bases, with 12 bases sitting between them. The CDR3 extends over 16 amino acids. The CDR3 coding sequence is TGTGCCAGCAGCCAAGAGGACAACTCCTACACAGATACGCAGTATTTT. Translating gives CASSQEDNSYTDTQYF.

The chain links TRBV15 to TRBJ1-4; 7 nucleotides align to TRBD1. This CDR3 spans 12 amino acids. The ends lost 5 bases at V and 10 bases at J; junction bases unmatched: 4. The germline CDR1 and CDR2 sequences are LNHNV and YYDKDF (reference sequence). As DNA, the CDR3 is TGTGCCACCAGCGGATCAGGGGGAAAACTGTTTTTT. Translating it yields CATSGSGGKLFF.

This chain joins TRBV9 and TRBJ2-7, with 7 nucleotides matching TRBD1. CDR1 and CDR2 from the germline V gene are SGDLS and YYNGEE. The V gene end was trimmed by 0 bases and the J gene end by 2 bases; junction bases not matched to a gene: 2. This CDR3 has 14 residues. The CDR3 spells CASSVEGAPYEQYF. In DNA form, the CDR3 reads TGTGCCAGCAGCGTAGAGGGGGCCCCCTACGAGCAGTACTTC.

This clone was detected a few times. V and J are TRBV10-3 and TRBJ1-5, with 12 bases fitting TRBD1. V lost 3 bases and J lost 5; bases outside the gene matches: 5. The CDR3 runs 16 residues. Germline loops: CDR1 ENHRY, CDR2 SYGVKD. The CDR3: CAISDRGTGGDQPQHF. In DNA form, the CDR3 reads TGTGCCATCAGTGACCGAGGGACAGGGGGCGATCAGCCCCAGCATTTT.

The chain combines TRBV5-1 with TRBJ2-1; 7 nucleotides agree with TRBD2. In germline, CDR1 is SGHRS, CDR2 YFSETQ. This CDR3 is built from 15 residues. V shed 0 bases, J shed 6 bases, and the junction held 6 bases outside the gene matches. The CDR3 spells CASSLDSSGLNEQFF. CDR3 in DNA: TGCGCCAGCAGCTTGGATTCTAGCGGCCTCAATGAGCAGTTCTTC.

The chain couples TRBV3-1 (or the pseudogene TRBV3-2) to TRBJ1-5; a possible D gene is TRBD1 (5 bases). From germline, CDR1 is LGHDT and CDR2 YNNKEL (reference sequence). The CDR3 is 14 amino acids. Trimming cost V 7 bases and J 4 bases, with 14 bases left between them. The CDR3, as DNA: TGTGCCAGCAAAGGGGCAGGAAATAATCAGCCCCAGCATTTT. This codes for CASKGAGNNQPQHF.

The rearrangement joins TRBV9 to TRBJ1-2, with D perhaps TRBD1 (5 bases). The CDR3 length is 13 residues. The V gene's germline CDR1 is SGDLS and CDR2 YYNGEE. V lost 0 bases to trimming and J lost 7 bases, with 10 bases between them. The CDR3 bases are TGTGCCAGCAGCGTAGAGGCAGGGTCTGGCTACACCTTC. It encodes CASSVEAGSGYTF.

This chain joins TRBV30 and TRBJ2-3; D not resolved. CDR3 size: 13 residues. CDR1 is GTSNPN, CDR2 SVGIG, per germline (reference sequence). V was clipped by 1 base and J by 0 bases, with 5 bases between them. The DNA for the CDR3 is TGTGCCTGGAGTGACGGGAGCACAGATACGCAGTATTTT. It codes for CAWSDGSTDTQYF.

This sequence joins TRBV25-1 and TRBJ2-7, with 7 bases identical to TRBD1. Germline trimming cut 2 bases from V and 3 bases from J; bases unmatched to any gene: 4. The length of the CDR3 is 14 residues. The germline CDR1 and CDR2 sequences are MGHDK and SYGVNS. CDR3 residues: CASSEGRGNYEQYF. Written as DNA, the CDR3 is TGTGCCAGCAGTGAAGGCAGGGGGAACTACGAGCAGTACTTC.

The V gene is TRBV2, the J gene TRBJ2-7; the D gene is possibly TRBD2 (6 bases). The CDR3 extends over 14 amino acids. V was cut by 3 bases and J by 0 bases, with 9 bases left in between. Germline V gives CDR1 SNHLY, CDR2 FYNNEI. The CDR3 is CASSDRAGSYEQYF. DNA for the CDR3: TGTGCCAGCAGTGATAGAGCGGGCTCCTACGAGCAGTACTTC.